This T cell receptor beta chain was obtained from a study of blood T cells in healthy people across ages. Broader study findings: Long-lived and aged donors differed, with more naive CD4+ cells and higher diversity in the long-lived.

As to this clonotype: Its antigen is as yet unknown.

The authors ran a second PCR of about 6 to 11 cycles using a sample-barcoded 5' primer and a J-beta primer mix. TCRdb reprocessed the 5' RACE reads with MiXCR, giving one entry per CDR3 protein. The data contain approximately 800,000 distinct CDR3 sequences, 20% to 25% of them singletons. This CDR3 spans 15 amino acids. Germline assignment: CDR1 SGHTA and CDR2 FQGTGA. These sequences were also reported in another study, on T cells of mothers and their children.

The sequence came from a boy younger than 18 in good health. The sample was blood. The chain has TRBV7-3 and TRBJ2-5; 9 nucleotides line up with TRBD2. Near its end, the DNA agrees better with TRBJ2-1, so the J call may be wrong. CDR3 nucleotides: TGTGCCAGCAGCTTTACATTAGCGGGAGCAGGTGAGCAGTTCTTC. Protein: CASSFTLAGAGEQFF.